Presented here are 19 T cell receptor beta chains from one specimen sequenced in a study of blood T cell repertoires in COVID-19. Using immunoSEQ multiplex PCR, the repertoire was profiled, and TCRdb retains in-frame clones only, with some absent. The sample includes 280,000 or so clones, 83% of them seen just once. Sequences were obtained from peripheral blood. The receptors stem from a woman between 45 and 65 years old who had recovered from COVID-19.

This rearrangement joins TRBV28 to TRBJ2-1; D remains unclear. Between the trimmed V and J ends, which lost 5 bases and 5 bases, there was a span of 10 bases. The germline V gene has CDR1 MDHEN and CDR2 SYDVKM. The CDR3 is made up of 13 amino acids. The CDR3 loop is CASSRAFHNEQFF. The CDR3 nucleotides read TGTGCCAGCAGTCGCGCATTCCACAATGAGCAGTTCTTC.

The V gene is TRBV19, the J gene TRBJ1-2; 9 bases align to TRBD1. Germline assignment: CDR1 LNHDA and CDR2 SQIVND (reference sequence). V was pared by 7 bases and J by 4 bases, with 10 bases of the junction left unmatched. The CDR3 covers 15 residues. In DNA form, the CDR3 reads TGTGCCAGTACCCCCGACAGGGGGAATAGCTATGGCTACACCTTC. Translating gives CASTPDRGNSYGYTF.

This sequence joins TRBV19 and TRBJ1-1; D is undetermined. The ends were cut back, 7 bases at V and 1 base at J, with 19 bases in the middle. CDR3 size: 16 residues. CDR1 is LNHDA and CDR2 is SQIVND in the germline V gene (reference sequence). Here the CDR3 reads CASISTAYIRNTEAFF. For the CDR3, the DNA is TGTGCCAGTATATCCACAGCCTATATTCGGAACACTGAAGCTTTCTTT.

This sequence joins TRBV5-6 and TRBJ1-2; 10 bases are shared with TRBD1. The CDR3 is 15 amino acids. V shed 3 bases and J 6 bases; nucleotides not matched to a gene: 8. Germline V CDR1 and CDR2: SGHDT, YYEEEE. The CDR3 bases are TGTGCCAGCAGCTACAGACAGGGGGCGCCGAATGGCTACACCTTC. It is translated as CASSYRQGAPNGYTF.

This chain uses TRBV28 with TRBJ2-3; D is ambiguous. Trimming removed 7 bases from V and 1 base from J, with 9 bases in between. The CDR3 is 13 amino acids. The germline gives CDR1 MDHEN, CDR2 SYDVKM. As DNA, the CDR3 is TGTGCCAGCACTCCCACGGGCACAGATACGCAGTATTTT. It is translated as CASTPTGTDTQYF.

The J gene is TRBJ2-7, the V gene TRBV5-1; no clear D gene. The CDR3 runs 14 residues. V was clipped by 2 bases and J by 0 bases, with 9 bases between them. Germline-derived CDR1 and CDR2 are SGHRS and YFSETQ. Written as DNA, the CDR3 is TGCGCCAGCAGCTTTTATATCCCCTCCTACGAGCAGTACTTC. This encodes CASSFYIPSYEQYF. Full variable domain (remainder filled in from reference TRBV5-1 and TRBJ2-7): KAGVTQTPRYLIKTRGQQVTLSCSPISGHRSVSWYQQTPGQGLQFLFEYFSETQRNKGNFPGRFSGRQFSNSRSEMNVSTLELGDSALYLCASSFYIPSYEQYFGPGTRLTVT.

The chain links TRBV27 to TRBJ1-5; no firm D call. Per the germline V gene, CDR1 is MNHEY and CDR2 is SMNVEV (reference sequence). The germline V and J ends were trimmed by 7 bases and 0 bases, with 13 bases remaining between them. The CDR3 loop spans 15 amino acids. The DNA of the CDR3 is TGTGCCAGCACACATTCCGGGAGTAGCAATCAGCCCCAGCATTTT. It specifies CASTHSGSSNQPQHF.

The V and J genes are TRBV19 and TRBJ2-7; TRBD1 might be the D (6 bases). Per germline, CDR1 LNHDA and CDR2 SQIVND (reference sequence). Deletions cut 3 bases from V and 4 bases from J, with 13 bases between. This CDR3 is 14 amino acids long. CDR3 DNA: TGTGCCAGTAGTATGACACAGGGTCCGTACGAGCAGTACTTC. Translation: CASSMTQGPYEQYF.

J is TRBJ2-7 and V is TRBV7-2, with 8 bases that match TRBD1. Trimming at V came to 5 bases and at J to 3 bases, leaving 9 bases not matched to a gene. In germline, CDR1 is SGHTA, CDR2 FQGNSA. The length of the CDR3 is 15 residues. The chain's CDR3 is CASSPQGGSNYEQYF. Here the CDR3 DNA reads TGTGCCAGCAGCCCACAGGGGGGATCAAACTACGAGCAGTACTTC.

This rearrangement joins TRBV19 to TRBJ2-1; 13 bases fit TRBD2. The CDR3 totals 15 residues. Trimming at V came to 6 bases and at J to 8 bases, leaving 7 bases not matched to a gene. Looked up from germline, CDR1 is LNHDA and CDR2 is SQIVND (reference sequence). CDR3 sequence reads: CASRPGTSGTDEQFF. In DNA, the CDR3 is TGTGCCAGTAGACCCGGGACTAGCGGGACCGATGAGCAGTTCTTC.

This sequence joins TRBV11-2 and TRBJ1-1; TRBD1 agrees at 8 bases. The CDR3 length is 14 residues. From germline, CDR1 is SGHAT and CDR2 FQNNGV. With V trimmed by 3 bases and J by 6 bases, 6 bases remained unmatched. CDR3 nucleotide sequence: TGTGCCAGCAGCTTGGACAGGGAGATCCCTGAAGCTTTCTTT. It yields the protein CASSLDREIPEAFF.

The rearrangement links TRBV4-3 to TRBJ2-7, with a weak D call TRBD1 (6 bases). Germline V gene data show CDR1 as LGHNA and CDR2 as YSLEER. Trimming removed 6 bases from V and 2 bases from J, with 17 bases in between. CDR3 length: 15 amino acids. CDR3 sequence: CASSWGLTQPYEQYF. In DNA form, the CDR3 reads TGCGCCAGCAGTTGGGGGCTTACTCAACCCTACGAGCAGTACTTC.

The gene calls are TRBV28 and TRBJ1-6; the D gene is possibly TRBD1 (6 bases). Trimming cost V 7 bases and J 5 bases, with 15 bases left between them. This CDR3 is built from 15 residues. Per the germline V gene, CDR1 is MDHEN and CDR2 is SYDVKM. Written as DNA, the CDR3 is TGTGCCAGCACTCCGATCGGGACAAATAATTCACCCCTCCACTTT. It yields the protein CASTPIGTNNSPLHF.

The chain employs TRBV6-5 and TRBJ2-5; 10 bases match TRBD1. The germline gives CDR1 MNHEY, CDR2 SVGAGI. The CDR3 has 14 amino acids. V shed 6 bases and J 4 bases; nucleotides not matched to a gene: 5. The CDR3 spells CASSRTGGGETQYF. CDR3 DNA: TGTGCCAGCAGCCGGACAGGGGGTGGAGAGACCCAGTACTTC.

V is TRBV5-1 and J is TRBJ2-5; no firm D call. Germline values: CDR1 SGHRS, CDR2 YFSETQ. CDR3 length equals 15 residues. Trimming took 0 bases from V and 0 from J, leaving 9 bases between them. In DNA, the CDR3 is TGCGCCAGCAGCTTGGCCGGGTACTACCAAGAGACCCAGTACTTC. Translated: CASSLAGYYQETQYF.

This clone was counted only a few times. V usage is TRBV9 and J usage is TRBJ2-2; TRBD1 aligns across 7 bases. V gave up 4 bases and J gave up 2 bases; unmatched junction bases: 8. Germline CDR1 SGDLS, CDR2 YYNGEE. This CDR3 contains 16 residues. CDR3 nucleotide sequence: TGTGCCAGCAGCCCCCGGACAGGAGGAAACACCGGGGAGCTGTTTTTT. Amino acids: CASSPRTGGNTGELFF.

This chain links TRBV7-8 with TRBJ2-5; 8 positions match TRBD2. After removal of 5 bases from V and 5 bases from J, the junction contained 19 bases not matched to a gene. Germline V gene lookup returns CDR1 SGHVS and CDR2 FQNEAQ. The CDR3 is 18 residues long. In nucleotides, the CDR3 is TGTGCCAGCAGCATTAGGGCCCTATGGGCGGGGGGCGCGGAGACCCAGTACTTC. Translation gives CASSIRALWAGGAETQYF.

The chain couples TRBV11-2 to TRBJ2-1; 9 nucleotides match TRBD2. The CDR3 runs to 14 residues. The J segment lost 2 bases and the V segment lost 8 bases, leaving 4 bases of the junction unmatched. Germline V gene data show CDR1 as SGHAT and CDR2 as FQNNGV. CDR3 residues: CASGSGGPYNEQFF. The CDR3 coding sequence is TGTGCCAGCGGTAGCGGGGGCCCCTACAATGAGCAGTTCTTC. Complete variable domain (other parts from reference TRBV11-2 and TRBJ2-1): EAGVAQSPRYKIIEKRQSVAFWCNPISGHATLYWYQQILGQGPKLLIQFQNNGVVDDSQLPKDRFSAERLKGVDSTLKIQPAKLEDSAVYLCASGSGGPYNEQFFGPGTRLTVL.

The V call is TRBV4-2, the J call TRBJ1-2, with 9 bases lining up with TRBD1. This CDR3 is 16 amino acids long. The germline CDR1 and CDR2 sequences are LGHNA and YNFKEQ. Trimming removed 0 bases from V and 2 bases from J; junction bases left unmatched: 4. The CDR3 DNA reads TGTGCCAGCAGCCAAGACCTAACAGGGGGCAACTATGGCTACACCTTC. Translated: CASSQDLTGGNYGYTF.